The 16 T cell receptor beta chains below come from one sample, sequenced in a study of control samples from healthy donors and cancer patients. This table comes from immunoSEQ multiplex PCR, and its TCRdb copy is limited to in-frame clones, with some not included. The repertoire has some 150,000 clones, roughly nine tenths of them found once; the top ten carry 6% to 9%. Sequencing input: blood. These receptors were collected from a man between 18 and 29 years old in good health.

The rearrangement links TRBV19 to TRBJ1-2; D gene uncertain. CDR1 and CDR2 (germline): LNHDA, SQIVND (reference sequence). Trimming stripped 5 bases from V and 6 bases from J, with 13 bases between. The CDR3 totals 13 residues. The CDR3 spells CASSQERLDGYTF. For the CDR3, the DNA is TGTGCCAGTAGTCAGGAAAGACTGGATGGCTACACCTTC. Full variable domain (outside the CDR3, taken from reference TRBV19 and TRBJ1-2): DGGITQSPKYLFRKEGQNVTLSCEQNLNHDAMYWYRQDPGQGLRLIYYSQIVNDFQKGDIAEGYSVSREKKESFPLTVTSAQKNPTAFYLCASSQERLDGYTFGSGTRLTVV.

This chain links TRBV28 with TRBJ2-4; a possible D gene is TRBD2 (5 bases). V was cut by 3 bases and J by 0 bases, with 9 bases left in between. The CDR3 is made up of 15 amino acids. Germline CDR1 and CDR2: MDHEN and SYDVKM. The DNA for the CDR3 is TGTGCCAGCAGTTTTGGACTTCTAGCCAAAAACATTCAGTACTTC. It translates to CASSFGLLAKNIQYF. Full variable domain (missing parts from reference TRBV28 and TRBJ2-4): DVKVTQSSRYLVKRTGEKVFLECVQDMDHENMFWYRQDPGLGLRLIYFSYDVKMKEKGDIPEGYSVSREKKERFSLILESASTNQTSMYLCASSFGLLAKNIQYFGAGTRLSVL.

This sequence joins TRBV11-2 and TRBJ1-2; a possible D gene is TRBD1 (5 bases). The CDR3 runs to 17 residues. Trimming took 0 bases from V and 3 from J, leaving 17 bases between them. In germline, CDR1 is SGHAT, CDR2 FQNNGV. The CDR3 here is CASSLDHWGPVDYGYTF. The DNA of the CDR3 is TGTGCCAGCAGCTTAGATCATTGGGGCCCCGTGGACTATGGCTACACCTTC.

In this sample, this clone turned up once. This rearrangement joins TRBV9 to TRBJ1-4, with no clear D. CDR1 and CDR2 from the germline V gene are SGDLS and YYNGEE. The CDR3 consists of 15 residues. V lost 6 bases, J lost 3 bases, and 15 bases lay in between. This chain's CDR3 is CASTLRGGANEKLFF. CDR3 DNA sequence: TGTGCCAGCACCCTCCGGGGAGGAGCTAATGAAAAACTGTTTTTT. Full variable domain (remainder filled in from reference TRBV9 and TRBJ1-4): DSGVTQTPKHLITATGQRVTLRCSPRSGDLSVYWYQQSLDQGLQFLIQYYNGEERAKGNILERFSAQQFPDLHSELNLSSLELGDSALYFCASTLRGGANEKLFFGSGTQLSVL.

The V call is TRBV28, the J call TRBJ1-4; D is unresolved. CDR1 and CDR2 from the germline V gene are MDHEN and SYDVKM. The CDR3 extends over 18 amino acids. V was trimmed by 6 bases and J by 5 bases, leaving 25 bases between them. The CDR3 sequence is CASRHGGVPGYLNEKLFF. CDR3 DNA sequence: TGTGCCAGCAGGCATGGAGGTGTCCCGGGATACCTGAATGAAAAACTGTTTTTT.

As DNA, the CDR3 is TGTGCCTGGAGTAGGACTAGCGGAACAGATACGCAGTATTTT. It specifies CAWSRTSGTDTQYF. The rearrangement uses TRBV30 and TRBJ2-3; TRBD2 matches 10 bases. Germline values: CDR1 GTSNPN, CDR2 SVGIG (reference sequence). Trimming removed 2 bases from V and 3 bases from J; junction bases left unmatched: 2. The CDR3 totals 14 residues.

The rearrangement joins TRBV4-3 to TRBJ1-6, with TRBD1 matching 7 bases. Trimming removed 3 bases from V and 12 bases from J; junction bases left unmatched: 5. The CDR3 is made up of 13 amino acids. The germline V gene has CDR1 LGHNA and CDR2 YSLEER. The CDR3 is CASSQVTGEPLHF. The DNA of the CDR3 is TGCGCCAGCAGCCAGGTTACAGGGGAACCCCTCCACTTT.

This clone was observed a single time. The CDR3: CATNRGRQTNEKLFF. The CDR3 coding sequence is TGTGCCACTAACAGGGGGCGGCAAACTAATGAAAAACTGTTTTTT. V and J are TRBV19 and TRBJ1-4; 9 nucleotides agree with TRBD1. This CDR3 is built from 15 residues. Looked up from germline, CDR1 is LNHDA and CDR2 is SQIVND (reference sequence). The V gene end was trimmed by 10 bases and the J gene end by 1 base; junction bases not matched to a gene: 7.

V is TRBV19 and J is TRBJ2-5; perhaps TRBD1 as D (6 bases). The V gene lost 5 bases and the J gene lost 0 bases, with 13 bases spanning the gap. Germline CDR1 is LNHDA and CDR2 is SQIVND (reference sequence). The CDR3 runs 15 residues. CDR3 DNA sequence: TGTGCCAGTAGTCTACTTGGGGGCAACCAAGAGACCCAGTACTTC. Translated: CASSLLGGNQETQYF.

The genes are TRBV19 and TRBJ2-7, with 7 bases identical to TRBD1. In germline, CDR1 is LNHDA, CDR2 SQIVND (reference sequence). This CDR3 is built from 14 residues. V shed 6 bases, J shed 2 bases, and the junction held 7 bases outside the gene matches. CDR3 residues: CASSLQGWTYEQYF. The CDR3 nucleotides read TGTGCCAGTAGCCTACAGGGGTGGACCTACGAGCAGTACTTC.

This sequence joins TRBV11-2 and TRBJ1-3; D call uncertain. From germline, CDR1 is SGHAT and CDR2 FQNNGV. V lost 1 base and J lost 3, with 7 bases in between. CDR3 length: 14 amino acids. This chain's CDR3 is CASSLADVGNTIYF. DNA of the CDR3: TGTGCCAGCAGCTTAGCCGACGTTGGAAACACCATATATTTT.

This clone appeared once. The gene calls are TRBV7-3 and TRBJ1-1; possibly TRBD1 for D (5 bases). The length of the CDR3 is 15 residues. Germline lookup yields CDR1 SGHTA and CDR2 FQGTGA. The germline V and J ends were trimmed by 1 base and 1 base, with 10 bases remaining between them. The CDR3 DNA sequence: TGTGCCAGCAGCTTAAGTCAGGGTCGGAACACTGAAGCTTTCTTT. Its translation: CASSLSQGRNTEAFF.

The chain couples TRBV30 to TRBJ2-2; TRBD1 matches at 8 bases. Germline CDR1 reads GTSNPN; CDR2 reads SVGIG (reference sequence). The trim removed 6 bases at V and 4 bases at J, leaving 13 bases unmatched. This CDR3 is 16 amino acids long. The CDR3 region is CACKYAGGAGTGELFF. CDR3 coding DNA: TGTGCCTGTAAATACGCAGGGGGCGCTGGCACCGGGGAGCTGTTTTTT.

This clone has only one observation. V gene TRBV19 combines with J gene TRBJ1-2; tentatively, D is TRBD1 (6 bases). CDR1 and CDR2 (germline): LNHDA, SQIVND (reference sequence). The CDR3 length is 16 residues. The V and J ends lost 3 bases and 4 bases respectively, with 18 bases between them. In DNA form, the CDR3 reads TGTGCCAGTAGTATGAATCTGGGGGGGCGTATCTATGGCTACACCTTC. Residues: CASSMNLGGRIYGYTF.

V usage is TRBV7-6 and J usage is TRBJ2-3; D tentatively reads TRBD1 or TRBD2 (5 bases each). Germline V gives CDR1 SGHVS, CDR2 FNYEAQ. The CDR3 extends over 15 amino acids. V was clipped by 0 bases and J by 1 base, with 8 bases between them. The DNA for the CDR3 is TGTGCCAGCAGCTTAGCGGGACCGGGCACAGATACGCAGTATTTT. Translating gives CASSLAGPGTDTQYF. The variable domain in full, completed from reference TRBV7-6 and TRBJ2-3, reads GAGVSQSPRYKVTKRGQDVALRCDPISGHVSLYWYRQALGQGPEFLTYFNYEAQQDKSGLPNDRFSAERPEGSISTLTIQRTEQRDSAMYRCASSLAGPGTDTQYFGPGTRLTVL.

The chain carries TRBV6-5 and TRBJ1-4; maybe TRBD1 (5 bases). Trimming took 6 bases from V and 2 from J, leaving 13 bases between them. The CDR3 runs to 15 residues. Per germline, CDR1 MNHEY and CDR2 SVGAGI. CDR3 residues: CASRGPGGTNEKLFF. In DNA, the CDR3 is TGTGCCAGCAGAGGACCCGGGGGGACTAATGAAAAACTGTTTTTT.